This is a list of T cell receptor beta chains from one sample in a study of T cells after somatic rescue of genetic block. Generated by immunoSEQ multiplex PCR, the TCRdb table keeps only in-frame clones and is missing some. This sample carries tens of thousands of clones, about 92% of them seen once, and the ten largest clones take around 3%. Sequenced input: peripheral blood mononuclear cells (PBMCs). Receptor source: a middle-aged man. The CDR3 runs from the conserved cysteine through the conserved F or W. D genes are given only for firm matches. The size field is filled for only some rows; it gives once, few, many or a size class.

size	D	V	J	DNA	CDR3
-	-	TRBV5-4	TRBJ1-2	TGTGCCAGCAGCTACGGACCGGAAGCCGGCACCTTC	CASSYGPEAGTF
-	-	TRBV2	TRBJ2-2	TGTGCCAGCAGGGGGGATTCGAACACCGGGGAGCTGTTTTTT	CASRGDSNTGELFF
once	-	TRBV28	TRBJ1-2	TGTGCCAGCAGTTTAACCCATGGCAGTTACTATGGCTACACCTTC	CASSLTHGSYYGYTF
-	TRBD1	TRBV7-3	TRBJ2-1	TGTGCCAGCAGCCCGACCCCTTTACAGGGGGCCAACAATGAGCAGTTCTTC	CASSPTPLQGANNEQFF
-	TRBD1	TRBV2	TRBJ1-5	TGTGCCAGCAGTGCCGTATGGGACAGGGGATATCAGCCCCAGCATTTT	CASSAVWDRGYQPQHF
-	-	TRBV4-1	TRBJ2-6	TGCGCCAGCAGCCAAGGGGGGACTCAAATCTCTGGGGCCAACGTCCTGACTTTC	CASSQGGTQISGANVLTF
once	-	TRBV19	TRBJ2-7	TGTGCCAGTAGTATAGTGGGGACATCTTCCTACGAGCAGTACTTC	CASSIVGTSSYEQYF
-	-	TRBV4-1	TRBJ1-3	TGCGCCAGCAGCCAAGAAGCTGCGCCCTCTGGAAACACCATATATTTT	CASSQEAAPSGNTIYF
-	TRBD1	TRBV18	TRBJ2-5	TGTGCCAGCTCACCGGGAGAGGGGGCTTATGAGACCCAGTACTTC	CASSPGEGAYETQYF
-	-	TRBV11-2	TRBJ2-7	TGTGCCAGCAGCTTAGTACCCTACGAGCAGTACTTC	CASSLVPYEQYF
once	TRBD2	TRBV5-4	TRBJ2-2	TGTGCCAGCAGCTGGGGGACTAGCGGGAGGAACGGGGAGCTGTTTTTT	CASSWGTSGRNGELFF
-	-	TRBV7-2	TRBJ2-3	TGTGCCAGCAGGAGGGAGTGGGGCACAGATACGCAGTATTTT	CASRREWGTDTQYF
-	TRBD1	TRBV6-1	TRBJ2-1	TGTGCCAGCAGGGCGGACAGGGGGTCCTACAATGAGCAGTTCTTC	CASRADRGSYNEQFF
-	-	TRBV9	TRBJ2-3	TGTGCCAGCAGCGTAGTGGAGGGTACGCAGTATTTT	CASSVVEGTQYF
few	-	TRBV6-8	TRBJ2-3	TGTGCCAGCAGCCTCCACAGCACAGATACGCAGTATTTT	CASSLHSTDTQYF
-	TRBD1	TRBV6-1	TRBJ1-2	TGTGCCAGCAGGACGGGACAGGGTAACTATGGCTACACCTTC	CASRTGQGNYGYTF
-	TRBD1	TRBV2	TRBJ1-1	TGTGCCAGCAGTCCCTTGTGGACAGGGGCGAGCACTGAAGCTTTCTTT	CASSPLWTGASTEAFF
-	TRBD1	TRBV6-6	TRBJ2-7	TGTGCCAGCAACCGACAGGGAACCTACGAGCAGTACTTC	CASNRQGTYEQYF
-	TRBD1	TRBV19	TRBJ1-1	TGTGCCAGTAGGGACAGGGACTCTGAAGCTTTCTTT	CASRDRDSEAFF
-	-	TRBV7-2	TRBJ2-3	TGTGCCAGCAGCTCCACAGATACGCAGTATTTT	CASSSTDTQYF
-	-	TRBV5-5	TRBJ2-1	TGTGCCAGCAGCTTGGAAGGGGGCAATGAGCAGTTCTTC	CASSLEGGNEQFF
once	-	TRBV5-8	TRBJ1-1	TGTGCCACCGGAGAAGGTCCAGGGCGGAGGGACACTGAAGCTTTCTTT	CATGEGPGRRDTEAFF
once	TRBD1	TRBV18	TRBJ1-5	TGTGCCAGCTCACCAGCGACAGGGGGAAACAATCAGCCCCAGCATTTT	CASSPATGGNNQPQHF
few	TRBD1	TRBV7-2	TRBJ1-4	TGTGCCAGCAGCTTAGCTTTCGGGACAGGGGTTGAAAAACTGTTTTTT	CASSLAFGTGVEKLFF
-	-	TRBV5-1	TRBJ2-1	TGCGCCAGCAGCTTGCAAGCGGGTGAGCAGTTCTTC	CASSLQAGEQFF
-	-	TRBV7-9	TRBJ2-7	TGTGCCAGCAGCTTAGATGGGGGGCCCTACGAGCAGTACTTC	CASSLDGGPYEQYF
-	-	TRBV7-9	TRBJ2-3	TGTGCCAGCAGCTCCTGGACAGAAAACACAGATACGCAGTATTTT	CASSSWTENTDTQYF
-	TRBD2	TRBV7-2	TRBJ2-3	TGTGCCAGCAGCAAAGCGGGAGTCGCGACAGATACGCAGTATTTT	CASSKAGVATDTQYF
-	-	TRBV4-1	TRBJ1-2	TGCGCCAGCAGCCAAGCGTGGACAGAGACGAACTATGGCTACACCTTC	CASSQAWTETNYGYTF
-	TRBD2	TRBV6-4	TRBJ2-7	TGTGCCAGCAGTGAGGCTAGCGGGGGGCACGAGCAGTACTTC	CASSEASGGHEQYF
-	TRBD2	TRBV5-1	TRBJ2-2	TGCGCCAGCAGCTTTAGCGGGAGGGAAAACACCGGGGAGCTGTTTTTT	CASSFSGRENTGELFF
-	TRBD1	TRBV5-1	TRBJ2-3	TGCGCCAGCAGCTCCTGGACAGGGCCAGATACGCAGTATTTT	CASSSWTGPDTQYF
-	-	TRBV5-6	TRBJ2-7	TGTGCCAGCAGCAGGGTACAAGACTACGAGCAGTACTTC	CASSRVQDYEQYF
-	-	TRBV5-5	TRBJ2-3	TGTGCCAGCAGACCGGAGCGGTCCACAGATACGCAGTATTTT	CASRPERSTDTQYF
-	-	TRBV5-4	TRBJ2-5	TGTGCCAGCAGCTTGGGTATTGAGGAGACCCAGTACTTC	CASSLGIEETQYF
-	-	TRBV29-1	TRBJ1-4	TGCAGCGTTGCTTGGAGGGGAAATGAAAAACTGTTTTTT	CSVAWRGNEKLFF
-	-	TRBV18	TRBJ2-5	TGTGCCAGCTCACCCCACCCGGGGACAAAAGAGACCCAGTACTTC	CASSPHPGTKETQYF
-	-	TRBV27	TRBJ2-2	TGTGCCAGCAGTTGGGGTATCGGCACCGGGGAGCTGTTTTTT	CASSWGIGTGELFF
-	-	TRBV27	TRBJ2-7	TGTGCCAGCAGTTTCCCAGGGAGCGAGCAGTACTTC	CASSFPGSEQYF
-	TRBD1	TRBV5-1	TRBJ1-4	TGCGCCAGCAGCCCGCCGGGACAGGGGGAAAAACTGTTTTTT	CASSPPGQGEKLFF
-	TRBD2	TRBV6-5	TRBJ2-7	TGTGCCAGCAGTTACGGGCGGACTAGTGGCGAGCAGTACTTC	CASSYGRTSGEQYF
-	TRBD1	TRBV7-8	TRBJ1-5	TGTGCCAGCAGCGCTAGCAGACAGGGGCCAAATCAGCCCCAGCATTTT	CASSASRQGPNQPQHF
-	-	TRBV11-2	TRBJ1-3	TGTGCCAGCAGCTTAGGGAGGGCTGGAAACACCATATATTTT	CASSLGRAGNTIYF
-	-	TRBV7-9	TRBJ2-7	TGTGCCAGCAGCCTCCTAAGAGGACCGAACGAGCAGTACTTC	CASSLLRGPNEQYF
-	TRBD2	TRBV10-3	TRBJ2-1	TGTGCCATCAGTGAGTCTGGGGCTAGCGGGACAAGTCGGGATGAGCAGTTCTTC	CAISESGASGTSRDEQFF
-	TRBD1	TRBV5-1	TRBJ2-7	TGCGCCAGCAGCTTGGATCCTCCGGGACAGGGATCCTACGAGCAGTACTTC	CASSLDPPGQGSYEQYF
-	-	TRBV7-9	TRBJ2-7	TGTGCCAGCAGCCCCGGGTCGGACTACGAGCAGTACTTC	CASSPGSDYEQYF
-	TRBD1	TRBV9	TRBJ2-7	TGTGCCAGCAGCGCGCAGGGGGCCCACGAGCAGTACTTC	CASSAQGAHEQYF
-	-	TRBV10-3	TRBJ1-1	TGTGCCATTCGGGAGAACACTGAAGCTTTCTTT	CAIRENTEAFF
-	TRBD2	TRBV15	TRBJ2-5	TGTGCCACCAGCAGAGTACCGGCTCCGGCTAGCGGGGGACTGGGGACCCAGTACTTC	CATSRVPAPASGGLGTQYF
-	TRBD2	TRBV18	TRBJ2-1	TGTGCCAGCTCACCCGGATCGGGAGGGGGAGGTGAGCAGTTCTTC	CASSPGSGGGGEQFF
-	-	TRBV18	TRBJ1-1	TGTGCCAGCTCACCACCGGGGGAGTGGGAAGCTTTCTTT	CASSPPGEWEAFF
-	-	TRBV28	TRBJ2-3	TGTGCCAGCAGTTCTGGGGGGAGAGCAGATACGCAGTATTTT	CASSSGGRADTQYF
-	-	TRBV11-2	TRBJ2-7	TGTGCCAGCAGCTTAGAGCTCGGTTACGAGCAGTACTTC	CASSLELGYEQYF
-	TRBD2	TRBV2	TRBJ2-3	TGTGCCAGCAAAGTAGCGGGAGTCTCAGATACGCAGTATTTT	CASKVAGVSDTQYF
-	-	TRBV7-9	TRBJ1-1	TGTGCCAGCAGCCCCACCGGGACCCGGGACTCTGAAGCTTTCTTT	CASSPTGTRDSEAFF
-	-	TRBV28	TRBJ1-2	TGTGCCAGCAGTTTAGCCAATGACTATGGCTACACCTTC	CASSLANDYGYTF
-	-	TRBV5-6	TRBJ2-7	TGTGCCAGCAGCTTTGGTTGGGAGCAGTACTTC	CASSFGWEQYF
-	-	TRBV5-4	TRBJ2-3	TGTGCCAGCAGCCGGGGATCCCCAGATACGCAGTATTTT	CASSRGSPDTQYF